These 31 T cell receptor beta chains were sequenced from one sample in a study of siplizumab effects on memory and regulatory T cells. Produced via immunoSEQ multiplex PCR; TCRdb's table is partial and in-frame only. The data show tens of thousands of clones, 80% to 90% seen once. Material for sequencing was Tregs sorted from blood. Receptors were obtained from a human donor in good health.

J is TRBJ2-7 and V is TRBV7-9; a weak D match, TRBD1 (7 bases). The CDR3 has 14 residues. V lost 1 base and J 4 bases, leaving 11 bases between the germline ends. Germline lookup yields CDR1 SEHNR and CDR2 FQNEAQ (reference sequence). The CDR3 DNA reads as TGTGCCAGCAGCTTAGGCCAGGGGGGTTACGAGCAGTACTTC. It specifies CASSLGQGGYEQYF. Full variable domain (rest looked up from reference TRBV7-9 and TRBJ2-7): DTGVSQNPRHKITKRGQNVTFRCDPISEHNRLYWYRQTLGQGPEFLTYFQNEAQLEKSRLLSDRFSAERPKGSFSTLEIQRTEQGDSAMYLCASSLGQGGYEQYFGPGTRLTVT.

The chain is built from TRBV6-5 and TRBJ2-6; 7 nucleotides align to TRBD1. This CDR3 comprises 13 residues. CDR1 and CDR2 from the germline V gene are MNHEY and SVGAGI. J gave up 4 bases and V 7 bases, and 1 base lay outside the gene matches. The CDR3 sequence is CASTRGGANVLTF. CDR3 nucleotide sequence: TGTGCCAGCACCAGGGGGGGGGCCAACGTCCTGACTTTC.

The genes are TRBV11-3 and TRBJ2-7; 9 nucleotides agree with TRBD2. J gave up 0 bases and V 0 bases, and 9 bases lay outside the gene matches. The CDR3 sequence is 18 residues long. Looked up from germline, CDR1 is SGHNT and CDR2 is YENEEA. CDR3 DNA sequence: TGTGCCAGCAGCTTAGATGGGGGAGCGGGAGGATACTCCTACGAGCAGTACTTC. It specifies CASSLDGGAGGYSYEQYF.

CDR3: CASSPRGEGREKLFF. Here the CDR3 DNA reads TGTGCCAGTAGTCCCCGGGGCGAAGGCCGTGAAAAACTGTTTTTT. The chain carries TRBV19 and TRBJ1-4; D perhaps matches TRBD1 (5 bases). The CDR3 has 15 residues. V was clipped by 5 bases and J by 7 bases, with 17 bases between them. Germline assignment: CDR1 LNHDA and CDR2 SQIVND (reference sequence).

The chain recombines TRBV5-1 with TRBJ2-1, with D tentatively TRBD2 (6 bases). Deletions cut 1 base from V and 0 bases from J, with 11 bases between. This CDR3 spans 16 amino acids. CDR1 is SGHRS and CDR2 is YFSETQ in the germline V gene. Written as DNA, the CDR3 is TGCGCCAGCAGCTTGTTAACGGGAGTCTCCTACAATGAGCAGTTCTTC. It translates to CASSLLTGVSYNEQFF.

Judged by abundance, this clone is medium-sized. The chain has TRBV11-2 and TRBJ1-1, with 7 positions matching TRBD1. This CDR3 contains 13 residues. Trimming took 4 bases from V and 6 from J; bases not matched to a gene: 5. CDR1 is SGHAT and CDR2 is FQNNGV in the germline V gene. The CDR3 sequence: CASSSPGQPEAFF. CDR3 nucleotide sequence: TGTGCCAGCAGCTCCCCGGGACAGCCTGAAGCTTTCTTT.

CDR3 DNA: TGCGCCAGCAGTTCCGGGACAGTTTACAATGAGCAGTTCTTC. This translates into CASSSGTVYNEQFF. The chain joins TRBV10-2 to TRBJ2-1; 7 nucleotides match TRBD1. This CDR3 region has 14 residues. The V gene end was trimmed by 5 bases and the J gene end by 4 bases; junction bases not matched to a gene: 5. CDR1 and CDR2 (germline): WSHSY, SAAADI.

The chain is built from TRBV10-2 and TRBJ2-3; 10 positions agree with TRBD2. With 4 bases clipped from V and 4 bases from J, the junction kept 8 bases outside the gene matches. This CDR3 contains 16 residues. Looked up from germline, CDR1 is WSHSY and CDR2 is SAAADI. The CDR3 here is CASSGSSGRVPDTQYF. The CDR3 DNA reads as TGCGCCAGCAGTGGGAGCAGCGGGAGGGTCCCAGATACGCAGTATTTT.

The V call is TRBV5-4, the J call TRBJ1-2; D not resolved. CDR3 size: 14 residues. Looked up from germline, CDR1 is SGHNT and CDR2 is YYREEE (reference sequence). V was pared by 3 bases and J by 8 bases, with 17 bases between. The CDR3 nucleotides are TGTGCCAGCAGCTCCGGGAGGACGACGGTCGGCTACACCTTC. Translated, it gives CASSSGRTTVGYTF.

The chain has TRBV30 and TRBJ2-2; the match to TRBD1 covers 10 bases. The CDR3 is 16 amino acids. CDR1 is GTSNPN and CDR2 is SVGIG in the germline V gene (reference sequence). V lost 2 bases to trimming and J lost 5 bases; unmatched junction nucleotides: 8. The CDR3 spells CAWSQPGTGVTGELFF. The CDR3 bases are TGTGCCTGGAGTCAACCCGGGACAGGGGTTACCGGGGAGCTGTTTTTT.

This clone has just one count. The chain is built from TRBV5-1 and TRBJ2-1; 10 positions agree with TRBD1. The CDR3 has 15 residues. Germline-derived CDR1 and CDR2 are SGHRS and YFSETQ. V lost 4 bases and J lost 4; bases outside the gene matches: 5. The DNA for the CDR3 is TGCGCCAGCAGCGTGGGACAGGGGCTTTACAATGAGCAGTTCTTC. It encodes CASSVGQGLYNEQFF.

The chain carries TRBV29-1 and TRBJ1-2; D remains ambiguous. Germline V CDR1 and CDR2: SQVTM, ANQGSEA. V gave up 4 bases and J gave up 0 bases, with 12 bases separating them. CDR3 size: 14 residues. The CDR3 reads CSVVGDRTNYGYTF. The CDR3 nucleotides are TGCAGCGTTGTAGGAGACCGAACTAACTATGGCTACACCTTC.

This chain joins TRBV7-3 and TRBJ2-7; 7 positions agree with TRBD1. J gave up 7 bases and V 5 bases, and 14 bases lay outside the gene matches. CDR3 length: 15 amino acids. Germline CDR1 SGHTA, CDR2 FQGTGA. The CDR3 region has the DNA TGTGCCAGCAGCCAAAACCGGGACAGCCACCGGGAGCAGTACTTC. Translated, it gives CASSQNRDSHREQYF. The full variable domain, in which reference TRBV7-3 and TRBJ2-7 provide the parts outside the CDR3, is GAGVSQTPSNKVTEKGKYVELRCDPISGHTALYWYRQSLGQGPEFLIYFQGTGAADDSGLPNDRFFAVRPEGSVSTLKIQRTERGDSAVYLCASSQNRDSHREQYFGPGTRLTVT.

V and J are TRBV5-1 and TRBJ2-1; 14 bases map to TRBD2. Germline CDR1 reads SGHRS; CDR2 reads YFSETQ. The CDR3 runs 15 residues. Trimming cost V 4 bases and J 10 bases; bases outside gene matches: 7. CDR3 DNA: TGCGCCAGCAGCCTGGGACTAGCGGGAGTAGGGGAGCAGTTCTTC. The encoded protein is CASSLGLAGVGEQFF.

The chain combines TRBV18 with TRBJ1-2; D perhaps matches TRBD1 (5 bases). V lost 3 bases, J lost 7 bases, and 9 bases lay in between. The CDR3 is 12 amino acids. Germline V lookup: CDR1 KGHSH, CDR2 LQKENI. The CDR3 DNA is TGTGCCAGCTCACCCGACAGCTTTGGCTACACCTTC. This codes for CASSPDSFGYTF.

This clone showed up just a few times. The chain employs TRBV4-2 and TRBJ1-5; D is perhaps TRBD1 (6 bases). The V gene lost 0 bases and the J gene lost 7 bases, with 13 bases spanning the gap. Per germline, CDR1 LGHNA and CDR2 YNFKEQ. This CDR3 contains 15 residues. The CDR3 sequence: CASSQDLGGGQPQHF. CDR3 nucleotides: TGTGCCAGCAGCCAAGATCTGGGGGGCGGACAGCCCCAGCATTTT.

The chain employs TRBV27 and TRBJ2-7; D tentatively fits TRBD1 or TRBD2 (5 bases each). CDR3 size: 15 residues. Germline V gene data show CDR1 as MNHEY and CDR2 as SMNVEV (reference sequence). Trimming pared 4 bases from V and 3 bases from J, leaving 16 bases between. The CDR3 reads CASSYRGLKGYEQYF. The DNA of the CDR3 is TGTGCCAGCAGTTACCGGGGCCTTAAGGGCTACGAGCAGTACTTC.

The chain links TRBV9 to TRBJ1-1, with D possibly being TRBD1 (5 bases). CDR1 SGDLS and CDR2 YYNGEE come from the germline V gene. The CDR3 is 15 amino acids. The V and J ends lost 2 bases and 4 bases respectively, with 15 bases between them. Here the CDR3 reads CASSVARAYFTEAFF. Here the CDR3 DNA reads TGTGCCAGCAGCGTTGCCAGGGCCTATTTCACTGAAGCTTTCTTT.

The genes are TRBV28 and TRBJ1-3; perhaps TRBD1 as D (6 bases). This CDR3 contains 15 residues. V was cut by 9 bases and J by 4 bases, with 19 bases left in between. Per germline, CDR1 MDHEN and CDR2 SYDVKM. CDR3 in DNA: TGTGCCAGTTCCCCGGGGGGGGCGCGAGGAAACACCATATATTTT. It translates to CASSPGGARGNTIYF.

The V gene is TRBV19, the J gene TRBJ1-5, with D unresolved. V lost 1 base, J lost 4 bases, and 11 bases lay in between. Germline V gene lookup returns CDR1 LNHDA and CDR2 SQIVND (reference sequence). This CDR3 is 15 amino acids long. CDR3 nucleotides: TGTGCCAGTAGTATAGGGCGCAGCCCTAATCAGCCCCAGCATTTT. Amino acid sequence: CASSIGRSPNQPQHF.

CDR3 amino acids: CASSFRLGDTGELFF. The DNA for the CDR3 is TGTGCCAGCAGTTTTCGCCTAGGGGACACCGGGGAGCTGTTTTTT. The rearrangement joins TRBV27 to TRBJ2-2; D possibly corresponds to TRBD1 (5 bases). V lost 3 bases and J lost 3, with 11 bases in between. Germline V gene sequence: CDR1 MNHEY, CDR2 SMNVEV (reference sequence). There are 15 residues in the CDR3.

In DNA form, the CDR3 reads TGTGCCAGCAGCTTAGGCAGGTACAATGAGCAGTTCTTC. Amino acids: CASSLGRYNEQFF. The genes are TRBV7-2 and TRBJ2-1; D remains unclear. Trimming cost V 1 base and J 4 bases, with 5 bases left between them. CDR1 is SGHTA and CDR2 is FQGNSA in the germline V gene. This CDR3 contains 13 residues.

The chain is built from TRBV29-1 and TRBJ2-1; D possibly corresponds to TRBD1 (5 bases). The CDR3 is made up of 13 amino acids. Trimming left V 6 bases short and J 7 bases short, with 16 bases between. Germline-derived CDR1 and CDR2 are SQVTM and ANQGSEA. The CDR3 sequence is CSVLRGRSNEQFF. The CDR3 DNA is TGCAGCGTCCTAAGGGGTCGGAGTAATGAGCAGTTCTTC.

The genes are TRBV5-6 and TRBJ1-2; D remains ambiguous. Trimming removed 4 bases from V and 4 bases from J, with 14 bases in between. Germline loops: CDR1 SGHDT, CDR2 YYEEEE. The CDR3 is 14 amino acids. The DNA for the CDR3 is TGTGCCAGCAGCCCCTTTTTCGCCCCCTATGGCTACACCTTC. Residues: CASSPFFAPYGYTF. The whole variable domain, filled in from reference TRBV5-6 and TRBJ1-2, reads DAGVTQSPTHLIKTRGQQVTLRCSPKSGHDTVSWYQQALGQGPQFIFQYYEEEERQRGNFPDRFSGHQFPNYSSELNVNALLLGDSALYLCASSPFFAPYGYTFGSGTRLTVV.

The chain carries TRBV14 and TRBJ1-3; 7 nucleotides align to TRBD1. Trimming cost V 5 bases and J 4 bases; bases outside gene matches: 8. The CDR3 is made up of 15 amino acids. Germline V gene lookup returns CDR1 SGHDN and CDR2 FVKESK. CDR3 sequence (DNA): TGTGCCAGCAGCAACAGGAGGACAGGAGGAAACACCATATATTTT. Amino acids: CASSNRRTGGNTIYF.

This clone showed up just once. This chain joins TRBV9 and TRBJ2-4; D gene uncertain. CDR3 length: 15 amino acids. The V gene lost 4 bases and the J gene lost 0 bases, with 11 bases spanning the gap. Germline CDR1 SGDLS, CDR2 YYNGEE. The CDR3 region is CASSSGSLAKNIQYF. The CDR3 DNA is TGTGCCAGCAGCTCAGGCAGCCTAGCCAAAAACATTCAGTACTTC.

The chain joins TRBV21-1 to TRBJ1-2. TRBV21-1 is a pseudogene locus. The CDR3 is 14 amino acids. CDR3 nucleotides: TGTGCCAGCAGCCTCCGGGGGGGTAACTATGGCTACACCTTC. Amino acid sequence: CASSLRGGNYGYTF.

The chain is built from TRBV5-1 and TRBJ2-7; 8 bases are a match to TRBD1. Unmatched junction bases numbered 5, after V lost 4 bases and J lost 2 bases. The CDR3 runs to 14 residues. Germline V gene lookup returns CDR1 SGHRS and CDR2 YFSETQ. CDR3 loop: CASSLMDRAYEQYF. The CDR3 DNA follows: TGCGCCAGCAGCCTTATGGACAGGGCCTACGAGCAGTACTTC.

CDR3 in DNA: TGTGCCAGCAGCCAACCAACACTAGCGGGAGGATTCGAGCAGTACTTC. Translated: CASSQPTLAGGFEQYF. The chain recombines TRBV5-6 with TRBJ2-7, with 12 bases fitting TRBD2. This CDR3 has 16 amino acids. The germline V gene encodes CDR1 SGHDT and CDR2 YYEEEE. Germline trimming cut 4 bases from V and 6 bases from J; bases unmatched to any gene: 11.

The chain recombines TRBV18 with TRBJ1-5; 10 nucleotides match TRBD1. With V trimmed by 3 bases and J by 1 base, 9 bases remained unmatched. CDR3 length equals 18 residues. From germline, CDR1 is KGHSH and CDR2 LQKENI. The CDR3 DNA reads TGTGCCAGCTCACCCAGGACAGGGGGACCTACGAGCAATCAGCCCCAGCATTTT. Translating it yields CASSPRTGGPTSNQPQHF.

This clone has a single count. The V call is TRBV6-6, the J call TRBJ2-7; D may be TRBD1 (5 bases). Germline V lookup: CDR1 MNHNY, CDR2 SVGAGI (reference sequence). The CDR3 runs to 12 residues. The V end lost 2 bases, the J end lost 4 bases, and 6 bases lay between the germline ends. In DNA, the CDR3 is TGTGCCAGCAGTTACAGGGGTTACGAGCAGTACTTC. Protein sequence: CASSYRGYEQYF.